The next 4 T cell receptor beta chains were all read from a single sample in a study of vaccination effects on CD4 cells after COVID-19. Data came from immunoSEQ multiplex PCR; TCRdb stores just in-frame clones and leaves some out. The sample lists 65,000 to 95,000 clones, under 80% seen once, with around 1% in the top ten. Antigen specificity for these receptors is unknown. Before sequencing took place, the ViraFEST assay used viral peptide pools to expand antigen-specific CD4+ T cells. Having been cultured for about 10 days, the cells underwent CD4+ T cell isolation. Participants completed two doses of the BNT162b2 or mRNA-1273 vaccine. Sequenced here: CD4+ T cells from PBMCs cultured with HCoV-OC43 spike peptides, sampled after COVID-19 vaccination. The subset was: HCoV-OC43 spike overlapping peptide pool stimulation. The receptors originated from a human donor who received a COVID-19 vaccine.

This sequence joins TRBV5-8 and TRBJ2-3, with TRBD1 matching 8 bases. This CDR3 has 13 amino acids. Germline V gene sequence: CDR1 SGHTS, CDR2 YDEGEE. The CDR3 region is CASLQGATDTQYF. The CDR3 DNA reads as TGTGCGTCACTCCAGGGGGCCACAGATACGCAGTATTTT. Supplemented by reference TRBV5-8 and TRBJ2-3, the full variable domain reads EAGVTQSPTHLIKTRGQQATLRCSPISGHTSVYWYQQALGLGLQFLLWYDEGEERNRGNFPPRFSGRQFPNYSSELNVNALELEDSALYLCASLQGATDTQYFGPGTRLTVL.

This clone was found a few times. The rearrangement joins TRBV7-2 to TRBJ1-2; D is possibly TRBD1 (6 bases). The V end lost 2 bases, the J end lost 7 bases, and 11 bases lay between the germline ends. Germline CDR1 SGHTA, CDR2 FQGNSA. The length of the CDR3 is 13 residues. CDR3 DNA: TGTGCCAGCAGCTTAACAGGGAATAGTGGCTACACCTTC. This gives the protein CASSLTGNSGYTF.

The CDR3 sequence: CASSRQGSWTNEKLFF. Here the CDR3 DNA reads TGTGCCAGCAGTAGACAGGGGAGCTGGACTAATGAAAAACTGTTTTTT. The V call is TRBV7-8, the J call TRBJ1-4; TRBD1 matches 8 bases. After removal of 6 bases from V and 2 bases from J, the junction contained 8 bases not matched to a gene. The CDR3 has 16 amino acids. Germline V lookup: CDR1 SGHVS, CDR2 FQNEAQ.

This clone turned up a few times. This CDR3 reads CASRIGSYEQYV. The CDR3 coding sequence is TGTGCCAGCAGAATTGGGAGCTACGAGCAGTACGTC. The J gene is TRBJ2-7, the V gene TRBV2, with a weak D call TRBD2 (5 bases). With 6 bases removed from V and 3 bases from J, the gap between germline ends came to 9 bases. The germline CDR1 and CDR2 sequences are SNHLY and FYNNEI. The CDR3 covers 12 residues.